These 20 T cell receptor beta chains were sequenced from one sample in a study of Ad26.COV2.S vaccination and SARS-CoV-2 variants. The treatment here: 19 received Ad26.COV2.S at low or high dose, single or two shots; roughly five received placebo; per-sample allocation not given. The investigators took samples on day 63 after the first vaccine or placebo injection. TCRdb's table, derived via immunoSEQ multiplex PCR, lists solely in-frame clones and lacks some. The sample yields under 600,000 clones, about 89% seen once. The sequencing here drew on peripheral blood, taken in a trial of Ad26.COV2.S vaccine versus placebo. These receptors all stem from a person aged 18 to 59 who received the Ad26.COV2.S COVID-19 vaccine or a placebo.

This chain links TRBV30 with TRBJ2-1; D assignment may be TRBD1 or TRBD2 (5 bases each). CDR3 length: 15 amino acids. With 5 bases removed from V and 0 bases from J, the gap between germline ends came to 14 bases. The germline CDR1 and CDR2 sequences are GTSNPN and SVGIG (reference sequence). As DNA, the CDR3 is TGTGCCTGGGGTTGGGGGAAGAGCTCCTACAATGAGCAGTTCTTC. Its protein is CAWGWGKSSYNEQFF.

This clone occurred once. V and J are TRBV10-3 and TRBJ2-7; D is unresolved. Trimming stripped 8 bases from V and 0 bases from J, with 17 bases between. The CDR3 extends over 15 amino acids. The germline gives CDR1 ENHRY, CDR2 SYGVKD. CDR3 DNA sequence: TGTGCCATCCGAACGCCCCACGACGCCTCCTACGAGCAGTACTTC. It codes for CAIRTPHDASYEQYF.

The CDR3 DNA is TGCGCCAGCAGCCAACTCAGGAATACTGGCTACACCTTC. It codes for CASSQLRNTGYTF. The rearrangement links TRBV4-3 to TRBJ1-2; the D is unclear. Trimming stripped 2 bases from V and 7 bases from J, with 11 bases between. This CDR3 is 13 amino acids long. Per germline, CDR1 LGHNA and CDR2 YSLEER.

The chain recombines TRBV4-1 with TRBJ2-1, with TRBD2 identical over 10 bases. Germline V gives CDR1 MGHRA, CDR2 YSYEKL. The V gene end was trimmed by 6 bases and the J gene end by 8 bases; junction bases not matched to a gene: 10. This CDR3 contains 15 residues. The CDR3 DNA reads TGCGCCAGCAGTCGGGCTAGCGGGAGCGGCTATGAGCAGTTCTTC. It translates to CASSRASGSGYEQFF.

The chain is built from TRBV7-9 and TRBJ2-6; 8 bases agree with TRBD2. The CDR3 is made up of 20 amino acids. V lost 5 bases to trimming and J lost 0 bases; unmatched junction nucleotides: 15. Germline CDR1 SEHNR, CDR2 FQNEAQ (reference sequence). The CDR3 protein is CASSTGLGRGANSGANVLTF. The CDR3 DNA reads TGTGCCAGCAGCACGGGATTAGGGCGGGGGGCTAACTCTGGGGCCAACGTCCTGACTTTC.

The chain uses TRBV5-1 and TRBJ2-7, with 12 positions matching TRBD2. Germline CDR1 and CDR2: SGHRS and YFSETQ. This CDR3 has 15 residues. V was pared by 4 bases and J by 2 bases, with 4 bases of the junction left unmatched. This CDR3 is CASSLTSGSTYEQYF. The DNA for the CDR3 is TGCGCCAGCAGCCTGACTAGCGGGAGTACCTACGAGCAGTACTTC.

The CDR3 sequence: CASSRPSSNTEAFF. CDR3 sequence (DNA): TGTGCCAGTAGTAGGCCGAGTAGCAACACTGAAGCTTTCTTT. The J gene is TRBJ1-1, the V gene TRBV19; D is unclear. Trimming removed 4 bases at V and 2 bases at J, with 11 bases between. The CDR3 runs 14 residues. CDR1 LNHDA and CDR2 SQIVND come from the germline V gene (reference sequence).

The J gene is TRBJ2-7, the V gene TRBV20-1; 7 bases are a match to TRBD2. The CDR3 length is 13 residues. CDR1 and CDR2 from the germline V gene are DFQATT and SNEGSKA (reference sequence). Trimming cost V 3 bases and J 4 bases; bases outside gene matches: 6. The CDR3 loop reads CSASWLAAYEQYF. Here the CDR3 DNA reads TGCAGTGCTAGTTGGCTAGCGGCATACGAGCAGTACTTC.

The chain carries TRBV5-1 and TRBJ2-7; TRBD1 matches 8 bases. V trimming: 4 bases; J trimming: 3 bases; junction bases outside the gene matches: 6. The CDR3 spans 14 residues. Germline V gene sequence: CDR1 SGHRS, CDR2 YFSETQ. CDR3 sequence: CASSPSTGGYEQYF. The CDR3 DNA sequence: TGCGCCAGCAGCCCTAGTACAGGGGGCTACGAGCAGTACTTC. The full variable domain, in which reference TRBV5-1 and TRBJ2-7 provide the parts outside the CDR3, is KAGVTQTPRYLIKTRGQQVTLSCSPISGHRSVSWYQQTPGQGLQFLFEYFSETQRNKGNFPGRFSGRQFSNSRSEMNVSTLELGDSALYLCASSPSTGGYEQYFGPGTRLTVT.

The CDR3 coding sequence is TGCAGTGCTAGTTTAGGCGGAAACACTGAAGCTTTCTTT. Translating gives CSASLGGNTEAFF. J is TRBJ1-1 and V is TRBV20-1; no clear D gene. This CDR3 comprises 13 residues. Per germline, CDR1 DFQATT and CDR2 SNEGSKA (reference sequence). Trimming pared 3 bases from V and 2 bases from J, leaving 10 bases between.

This clone was detected only a few times. The chain recombines TRBV4-2 with TRBJ1-6; no firm D call. The germline V gene encodes CDR1 LGHNA and CDR2 YNFKEQ. There are 16 residues in the CDR3. Trimming shortened V by 3 bases and J by 8 bases, and 17 bases separated the two germline ends. In nucleotides, the CDR3 is TGTGCCAGCAGCCAGGCAAGTGGAGAAAGAGATTCACCCCTCCACTTT. Protein sequence: CASSQASGERDSPLHF.

This chain joins TRBV3-1 (or the pseudogene TRBV3-2) and TRBJ1-1; perhaps TRBD1 as D (5 bases). Germline CDR1 and CDR2: LGHDT and YNNKEL (reference sequence). CDR3 length: 13 residues. V was trimmed by 6 bases and J by 10 bases, leaving 18 bases between them. CDR3 sequence reads: CASRAAGSGRAFF. The CDR3 region has the DNA TGTGCCAGCAGGGCGGCAGGGAGCGGTAGAGCTTTCTTT.

The chain carries TRBV15 and TRBJ2-1; TRBD2 might be the D (7 bases). This CDR3 has 17 amino acids. V gave up 1 base and J gave up 4 bases, with 17 bases separating them. CDR1 is LNHNV and CDR2 is YYDKDF in the germline V gene (reference sequence). The chain's CDR3 is CATSRADGRGAYNEQFF. CDR3 sequence (DNA): TGTGCCACCAGCAGAGCAGATGGGAGGGGGGCTTACAATGAGCAGTTCTTC.

The chain is built from TRBV4-2 and TRBJ1-1, with a tentative D call TRBD1 (5 bases). This CDR3 region has 18 residues. Trimming removed 1 base at V and 1 base at J, with 19 bases between. CDR1 is LGHNA, CDR2 YNFKEQ, per germline. CDR3 region: CASSQAGPTGGGNTEAFF. The DNA of the CDR3 is TGTGCCAGCAGCCAAGCGGGACCCACTGGGGGGGGGAACACTGAAGCTTTCTTT.

The chain combines TRBV6-1 with TRBJ1-4, with 9 bases identical to TRBD1. This CDR3 has 15 amino acids. Looked up from germline, CDR1 is MNHNS and CDR2 is SASEGT. V lost 3 bases to trimming and J lost 7 bases; unmatched junction nucleotides: 6. The chain's CDR3 is CASSDRTGEGEKLFF. The CDR3 DNA sequence: TGTGCCAGCAGTGACAGGACAGGGGAAGGTGAAAAACTGTTTTTT.

For this clone: Other DNA sequences within the sample encode an identical CDR3. This chain links TRBV2 with TRBJ1-2, with no clear D. Between the trimmed V and J ends, which lost 4 bases and 2 bases, there was a span of 5 bases. This CDR3 region has 12 residues. CDR1 SNHLY and CDR2 FYNNEI come from the germline V gene. The CDR3 DNA reads as TGTGCCAGCAGTGTCTTAAACTATGGCTACACCTTC. It encodes CASSVLNYGYTF.

This chain joins TRBV9 and TRBJ2-3; D remains ambiguous. CDR1 and CDR2 from the germline V gene are SGDLS and YYNGEE. The V end was cut by 3 bases, the J end by 1 base, with 12 bases between. The CDR3 extends over 15 amino acids. The CDR3, as DNA: TGTGCCAGCAGCGCCCAAGAATTTGGCACAGATACGCAGTATTTT. It is translated as CASSAQEFGTDTQYF.

The chain has TRBV7-6 and TRBJ2-5, with D perhaps matching TRBD2 (5 bases). The germline V gene has CDR1 SGHVS and CDR2 FNYEAQ. Trimming cost V 1 base and J 2 bases, with 11 bases left between them. The CDR3 has 15 residues. CDR3 bases: TGTGCCAGCAGCTTAGGGGAGAAGGTTCAAGAGACCCAGTACTTC. This sequence encodes CASSLGEKVQETQYF.

The chain combines TRBV28 with TRBJ2-1, with TRBD1 matching over 7 bases. The V gene end was trimmed by 6 bases and the J gene end by 4 bases; junction bases not matched to a gene: 12. Germline V gene sequence: CDR1 MDHEN, CDR2 SYDVKM. The CDR3 loop spans 16 amino acids. CDR3 loop: CASSPAPGQRYNEQFF. The CDR3 DNA sequence: TGTGCCAGCAGCCCTGCTCCGGGACAGAGATACAATGAGCAGTTCTTC.

The V call is TRBV30, the J call TRBJ1-3; the D is unclear. V gave up 4 bases and J gave up 0 bases, with 7 bases separating them. CDR3 size: 13 residues. Looked up from germline, CDR1 is GTSNPN and CDR2 is SVGIG (reference sequence). The CDR3 is CAWNAVSGNTIYF. In DNA, the CDR3 is TGTGCCTGGAACGCCGTCTCTGGAAACACCATATATTTT.